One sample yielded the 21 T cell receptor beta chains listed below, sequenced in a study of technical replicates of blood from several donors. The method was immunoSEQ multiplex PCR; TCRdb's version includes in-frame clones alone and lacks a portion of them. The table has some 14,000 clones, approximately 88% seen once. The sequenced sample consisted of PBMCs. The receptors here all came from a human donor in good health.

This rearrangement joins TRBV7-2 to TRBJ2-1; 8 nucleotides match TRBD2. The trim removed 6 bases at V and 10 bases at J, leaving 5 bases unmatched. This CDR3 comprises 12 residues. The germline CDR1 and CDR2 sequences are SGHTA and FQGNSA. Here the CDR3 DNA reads TGTGCCAGCAGGCGAGAGCGGGAGGAGCAGTTCTTC. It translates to CASRREREEQFF.

The CDR3 region is CASSPPQGGNNEQFF. The DNA of the CDR3 is TGTGCCAGCTCACCACCCCAGGGAGGGAACAATGAGCAGTTCTTC. The rearrangement joins TRBV18 to TRBJ2-1; 7 bases are shared with TRBD2. With 0 bases clipped from V and 5 bases from J, the junction kept 4 bases outside the gene matches. CDR1 and CDR2 from the germline V gene are KGHSH and LQKENI. CDR3 length: 15 amino acids.

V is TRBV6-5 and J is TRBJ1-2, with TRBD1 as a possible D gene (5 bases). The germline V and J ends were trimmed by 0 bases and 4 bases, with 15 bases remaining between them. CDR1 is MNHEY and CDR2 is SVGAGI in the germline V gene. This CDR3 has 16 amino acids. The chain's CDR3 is CASSYSRTGGSYGYTF. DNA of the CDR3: TGTGCCAGCAGTTACTCCCGGACGGGGGGGAGCTATGGCTACACCTTC.

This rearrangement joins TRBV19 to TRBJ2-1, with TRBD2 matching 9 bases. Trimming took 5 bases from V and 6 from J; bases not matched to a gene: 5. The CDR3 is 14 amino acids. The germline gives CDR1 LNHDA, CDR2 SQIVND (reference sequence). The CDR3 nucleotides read TGTGCCAGTAGTCGGAGCGGGAGGTTCAATGAGCAGTTCTTC. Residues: CASSRSGRFNEQFF.

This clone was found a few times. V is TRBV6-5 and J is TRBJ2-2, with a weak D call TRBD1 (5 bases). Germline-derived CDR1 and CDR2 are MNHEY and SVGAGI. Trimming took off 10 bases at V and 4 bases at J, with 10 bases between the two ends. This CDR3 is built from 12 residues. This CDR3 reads CAIRGVTGELFF. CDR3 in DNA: TGTGCCATAAGGGGTGTCACCGGGGAGCTGTTTTTT.

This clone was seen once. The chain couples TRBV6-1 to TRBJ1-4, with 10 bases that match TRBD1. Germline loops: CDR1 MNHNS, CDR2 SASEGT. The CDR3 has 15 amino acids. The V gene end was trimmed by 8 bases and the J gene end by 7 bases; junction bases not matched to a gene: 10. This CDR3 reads CASLTGGLGGEKLFF. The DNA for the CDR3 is TGTGCCAGCTTGACAGGGGGCCTGGGTGGTGAAAAACTGTTTTTT.

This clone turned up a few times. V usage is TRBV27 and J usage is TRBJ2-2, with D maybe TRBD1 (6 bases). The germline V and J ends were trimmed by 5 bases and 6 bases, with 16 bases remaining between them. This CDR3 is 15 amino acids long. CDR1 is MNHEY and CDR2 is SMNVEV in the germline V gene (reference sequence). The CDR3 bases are TGTGCCAGCAGTCTTGGTGTCAGGGGCCCCGGGGAGCTGTTTTTT. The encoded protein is CASSLGVRGPGELFF.

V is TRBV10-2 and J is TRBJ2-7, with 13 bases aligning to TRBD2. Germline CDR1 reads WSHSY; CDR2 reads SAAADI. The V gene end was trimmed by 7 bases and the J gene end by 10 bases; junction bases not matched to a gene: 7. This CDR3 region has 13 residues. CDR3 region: CASKTSGRNGQYF. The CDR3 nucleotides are TGCGCCAGCAAGACTAGCGGGAGGAATGGACAGTACTTC.

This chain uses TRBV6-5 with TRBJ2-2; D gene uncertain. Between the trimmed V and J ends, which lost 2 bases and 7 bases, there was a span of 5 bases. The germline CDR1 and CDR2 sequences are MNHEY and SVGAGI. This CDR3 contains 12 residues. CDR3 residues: CASSYAGGELFF. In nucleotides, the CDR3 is TGTGCCAGCAGTTACGCCGGCGGGGAGCTGTTTTTT.

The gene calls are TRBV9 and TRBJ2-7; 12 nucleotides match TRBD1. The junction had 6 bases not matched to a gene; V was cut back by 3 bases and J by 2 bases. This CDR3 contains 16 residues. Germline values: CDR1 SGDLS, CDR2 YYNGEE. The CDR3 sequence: CASSDGTGGHPYEQYF. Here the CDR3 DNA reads TGTGCCAGCAGCGATGGGACAGGGGGCCACCCCTACGAGCAGTACTTC.

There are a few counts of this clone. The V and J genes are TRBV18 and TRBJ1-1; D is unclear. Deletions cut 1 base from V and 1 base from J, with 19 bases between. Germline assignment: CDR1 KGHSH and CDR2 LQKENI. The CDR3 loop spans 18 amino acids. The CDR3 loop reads CASSPQLGGDLGNTEAFF. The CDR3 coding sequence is TGTGCCAGCTCACCACAGTTAGGCGGGGATTTGGGGAACACTGAAGCTTTCTTT.

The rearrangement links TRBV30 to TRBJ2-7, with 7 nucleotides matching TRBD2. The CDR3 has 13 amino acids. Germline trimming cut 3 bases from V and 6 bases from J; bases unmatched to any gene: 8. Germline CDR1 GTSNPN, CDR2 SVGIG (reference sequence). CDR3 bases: TGTGCCTGGAGAGGGACTACCCTAGGCGAGCAGTACTTC. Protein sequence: CAWRGTTLGEQYF.

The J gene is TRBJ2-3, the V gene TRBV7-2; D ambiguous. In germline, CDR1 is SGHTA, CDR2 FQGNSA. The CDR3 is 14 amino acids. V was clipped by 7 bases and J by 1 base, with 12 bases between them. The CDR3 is CASIHDWRTDTQYF. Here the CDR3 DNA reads TGTGCCAGCATCCACGACTGGCGCACAGATACGCAGTATTTT.

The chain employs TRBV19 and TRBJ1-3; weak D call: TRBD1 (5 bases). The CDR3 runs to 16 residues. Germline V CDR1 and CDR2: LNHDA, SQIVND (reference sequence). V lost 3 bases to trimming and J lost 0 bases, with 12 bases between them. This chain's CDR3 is CASSMGNTGSGNTIYF. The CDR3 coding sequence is TGTGCCAGTAGTATGGGAAACACAGGCTCTGGAAACACCATATATTTT.

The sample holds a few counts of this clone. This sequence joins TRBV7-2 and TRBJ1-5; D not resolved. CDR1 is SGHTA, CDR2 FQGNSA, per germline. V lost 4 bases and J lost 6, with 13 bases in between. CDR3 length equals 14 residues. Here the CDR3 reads CASSSDMAGQPQHF. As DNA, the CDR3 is TGTGCCAGCAGCTCAGACATGGCCGGTCAGCCCCAGCATTTT.

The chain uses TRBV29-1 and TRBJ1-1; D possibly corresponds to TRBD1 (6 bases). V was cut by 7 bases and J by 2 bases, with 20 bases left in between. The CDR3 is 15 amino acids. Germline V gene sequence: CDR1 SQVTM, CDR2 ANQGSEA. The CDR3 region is CSAGTPKTLNTEAFF. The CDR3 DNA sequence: TGCAGCGCTGGGACACCCAAGACACTTAACACTGAAGCTTTCTTT.

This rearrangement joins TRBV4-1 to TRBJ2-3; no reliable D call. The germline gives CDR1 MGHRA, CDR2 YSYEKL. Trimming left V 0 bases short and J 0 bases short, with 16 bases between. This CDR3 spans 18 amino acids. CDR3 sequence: CASSQDMVNSPSTDTQYF. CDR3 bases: TGCGCCAGCAGCCAAGACATGGTGAACTCCCCTAGCACAGATACGCAGTATTTT.

CDR3 sequence reads: CASSSLLSRTGELFF. The CDR3 nucleotides are TGTGCCAGCAGCTCCCTACTTTCTCGCACCGGGGAGCTGTTTTTT. The genes are TRBV5-4 and TRBJ2-2; D is ambiguous. This CDR3 has 15 residues. The V gene's germline CDR1 is SGHNT and CDR2 YYREEE (reference sequence). Trimming pared 3 bases from V and 4 bases from J, leaving 13 bases between.

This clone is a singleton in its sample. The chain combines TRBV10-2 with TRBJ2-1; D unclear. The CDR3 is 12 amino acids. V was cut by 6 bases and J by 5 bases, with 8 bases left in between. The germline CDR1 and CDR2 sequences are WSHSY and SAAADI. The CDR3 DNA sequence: TGCGCCAGCAGCCCGGTCGACAATGAGCAGTTCTTC. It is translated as CASSPVDNEQFF.

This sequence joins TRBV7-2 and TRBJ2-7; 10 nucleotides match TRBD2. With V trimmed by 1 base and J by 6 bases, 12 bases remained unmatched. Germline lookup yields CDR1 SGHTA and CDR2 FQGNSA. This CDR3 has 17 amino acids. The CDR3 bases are TGTGCCAGCAGCTTAGTGGTGAGCGGGAGGGCCTCGTTCGAGCAGTACTTC. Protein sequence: CASSLVVSGRASFEQYF. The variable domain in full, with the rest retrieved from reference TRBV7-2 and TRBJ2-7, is GAGVSQSPSNKVTEKGKDVELRCDPISGHTALYWYRQSLGQGLEFLIYFQGNSAPDKSGLPSDRFSAERTGGSVSTLTIQRTQQEDSAVYLCASSLVVSGRASFEQYFGPGTRLTVT.

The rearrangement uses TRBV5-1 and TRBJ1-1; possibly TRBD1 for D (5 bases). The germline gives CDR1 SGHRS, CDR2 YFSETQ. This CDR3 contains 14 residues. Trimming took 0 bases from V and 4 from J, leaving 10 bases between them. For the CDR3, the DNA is TGCGCCAGCAGCTTGGGCCTCGGGGGCACTGAAGCTTTCTTT. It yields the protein CASSLGLGGTEAFF.